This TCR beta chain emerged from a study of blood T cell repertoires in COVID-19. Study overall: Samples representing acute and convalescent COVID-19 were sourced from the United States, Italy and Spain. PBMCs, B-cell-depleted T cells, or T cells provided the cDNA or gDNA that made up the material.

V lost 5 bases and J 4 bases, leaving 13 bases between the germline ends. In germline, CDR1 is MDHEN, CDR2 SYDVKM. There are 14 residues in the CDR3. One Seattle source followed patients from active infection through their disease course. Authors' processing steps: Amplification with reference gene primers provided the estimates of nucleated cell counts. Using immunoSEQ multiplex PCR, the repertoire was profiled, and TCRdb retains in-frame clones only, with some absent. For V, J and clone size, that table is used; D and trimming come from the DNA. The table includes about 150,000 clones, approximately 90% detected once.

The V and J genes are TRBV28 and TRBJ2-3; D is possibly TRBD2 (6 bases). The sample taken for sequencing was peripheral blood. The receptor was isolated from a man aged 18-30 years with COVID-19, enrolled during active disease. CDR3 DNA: TGTGCCAGCAGTGGGAGGAGGTGGGCAGATACGCAGTATTTT. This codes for CASSGRRWADTQYF.